A selection of T cell receptor beta chains follows, all from one sample in a study of blood T cell repertoires in COVID-19. Only in-frame clones appear in the TCRdb table, and some are missing; sequencing was by immunoSEQ multiplex PCR. Among roughly 280,000 clones, 75% to 90% were seen once, and the ten largest hold approximately 9.9%. Source material: peripheral blood. These receptors originate from an older woman with acute or convalescent COVID-19. The CDR3 runs from the conserved cysteine through the conserved F or W. D genes are given only for firm matches. Clone size is given for some rows only: seen once, a few or many times, or a class if the clone is expanded.

V	J	size	length	D	DNA	CDR3
TRBV18	TRBJ2-7	once	19	TRBD2	TGTGCCAGCTCACCACCCCGTCTCCGCCTAGCGGGAACCGGGTACGAGCAGTACTTC	CASSPPRLRLAGTGYEQYF
TRBV4-2	TRBJ2-6	-	18	-	TGTGCCAGCAGCCAGGGTGGACAGTCTGGTCCTGGGGCCAACGTCCTGACTTTC	CASSQGGQSGPGANVLTF
TRBV21-1	TRBJ1-1	-	17	-	TGTGCCAGCAGCCCTCGAACGGGACAGGGAACGAACACTGAAGCTTTCTTT	CASSPRTGQGTNTEAFF
TRBV15	TRBJ2-1	-	16	TRBD2	TGTGCCACCAGCAGAGATGTCGGCGGGGGGGCGGATGAGCAGTTCTTC	CATSRDVGGGADEQFF
TRBV24-1	TRBJ1-2	-	14	-	TGTGCCACCAGTGATAGGGGGAGACCGTATGGCTACACCTTC	CATSDRGRPYGYTF
TRBV6-6	TRBJ1-3	-	18	TRBD1	TGTGCCAGCAGTCTATTGACTCGACAGGGAGGCTCTGGAAACACCATATATTTT	CASSLLTRQGGSGNTIYF
TRBV2	TRBJ2-5	-	14	-	TGTGCCAGCAGTGAGGACGGCGGGTGGGAGACCCAGTACTTC	CASSEDGGWETQYF
TRBV29-1	TRBJ2-3	once	14	TRBD2	TGCAGCGGGACCGCGGGGGGGCCTACAGATACGCAGTATTTT	CSGTAGGPTDTQYF
TRBV5-5	TRBJ1-2	-	14	-	TGTGCCAGCAGCGTCGGGAGGGGAAACTATGGCTACACCTTC	CASSVGRGNYGYTF
TRBV19	TRBJ1-4	-	15	TRBD1	TGTGCCAGTAGGAACACGGGACAGGGTGTCGAAAAACTGTTTTTT	CASRNTGQGVEKLFF
TRBV7-8	TRBJ1-1	-	15	-	TGTGCCAGCAGCCCCCTCCGGACAGATAACACTGAAGCTTTCTTT	CASSPLRTDNTEAFF
TRBV27	TRBJ1-2	-	14	-	TGTGCCAGCAGTCAAACCGGGACATTTGATGGCTACACCTTC	CASSQTGTFDGYTF
TRBV13	TRBJ1-4	-	17	-	TGTGCCAGCAGCTCGAGGCCCGACCTGGGGGCTTCTGAAAAACTGTTTTTT	CASSSRPDLGASEKLFF